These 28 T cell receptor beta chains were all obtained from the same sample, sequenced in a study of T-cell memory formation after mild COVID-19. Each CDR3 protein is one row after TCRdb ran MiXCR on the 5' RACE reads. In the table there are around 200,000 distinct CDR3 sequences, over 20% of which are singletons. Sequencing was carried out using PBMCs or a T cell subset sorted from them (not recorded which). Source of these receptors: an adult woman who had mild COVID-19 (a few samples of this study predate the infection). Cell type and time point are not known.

The DNA for the CDR3 is TGTGCCAGCAGCTTTATTGAAGGGACTGAAGCTTTCTTT. This encodes CASSFIEGTEAFF. The chain couples TRBV7-9 to TRBJ1-1; D not certain. This CDR3 has 13 residues. Trimming shortened V by 3 bases and J by 5 bases, and 10 bases separated the two germline ends. The germline V gene has CDR1 SEHNR and CDR2 FQNEAQ (reference sequence).

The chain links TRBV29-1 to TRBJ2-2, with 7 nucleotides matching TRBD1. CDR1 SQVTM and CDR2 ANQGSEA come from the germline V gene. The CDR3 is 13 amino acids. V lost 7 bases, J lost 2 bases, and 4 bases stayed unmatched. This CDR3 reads CSARQGNTGELFF. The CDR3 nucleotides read TGCAGCGCACGACAGGGAAACACCGGGGAGCTGTTTTTT.

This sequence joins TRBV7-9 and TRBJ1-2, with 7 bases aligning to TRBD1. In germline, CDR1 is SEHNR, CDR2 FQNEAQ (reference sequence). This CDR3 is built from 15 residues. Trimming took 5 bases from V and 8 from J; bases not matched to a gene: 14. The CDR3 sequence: CASSVGPRGRSGYTF. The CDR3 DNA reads TGTGCCAGCAGCGTCGGGCCAAGGGGGCGAAGCGGCTACACCTTC. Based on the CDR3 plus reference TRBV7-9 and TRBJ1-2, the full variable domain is DTGVSQNPRHKITKRGQNVTFRCDPISEHNRLYWYRQTLGQGPEFLTYFQNEAQLEKSRLLSDRFSAERPKGSFSTLEIQRTEQGDSAMYLCASSVGPRGRSGYTFGSGTRLTVV.

In DNA form, the CDR3 reads TGTGCCACCAGCAGGGGGACAGATGGATACGGTCAGCCCCAGCATTTT. Translated, it gives CATSRGTDGYGQPQHF. The chain is built from TRBV15 and TRBJ1-5; 7 bases agree with TRBD1. Germline loops: CDR1 LNHNV, CDR2 YYDKDF (reference sequence). This CDR3 is built from 16 residues. Trimming removed 3 bases from V and 6 bases from J; junction bases left unmatched: 11. The full variable domain, completed using reference TRBV15 and TRBJ1-5, is DAMVIQNPRYQVTQFGKPVTLSCSQTLNHNVMYWYQQKSSQAPKLLFHYYDKDFNNEADTPDNFQSRRPNTSFCFLDIRSPGLGDTAMYLCATSRGTDGYGQPQHFGDGTRLSIL.

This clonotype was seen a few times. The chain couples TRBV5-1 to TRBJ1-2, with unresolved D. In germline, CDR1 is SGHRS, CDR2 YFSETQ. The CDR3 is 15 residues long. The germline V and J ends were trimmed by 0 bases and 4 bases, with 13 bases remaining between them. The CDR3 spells CASSLGEGPLYGYTF. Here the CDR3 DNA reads TGCGCCAGCAGCTTGGGGGAAGGACCCCTCTATGGCTACACCTTC.

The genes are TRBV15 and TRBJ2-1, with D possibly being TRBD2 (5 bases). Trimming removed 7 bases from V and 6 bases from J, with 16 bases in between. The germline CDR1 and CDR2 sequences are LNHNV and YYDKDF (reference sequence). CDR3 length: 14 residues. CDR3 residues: CATKLVLGSNEQFF. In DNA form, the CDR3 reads TGTGCCACCAAGTTGGTGTTAGGGAGCAATGAGCAGTTCTTC.

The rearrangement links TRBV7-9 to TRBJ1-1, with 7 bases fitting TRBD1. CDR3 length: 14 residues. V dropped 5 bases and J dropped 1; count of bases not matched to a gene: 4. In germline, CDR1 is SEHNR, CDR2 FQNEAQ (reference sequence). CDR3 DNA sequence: TGTGCCAGCAGCCCCTGGGACAGGAACACTGAAGCTTTCTTT. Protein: CASSPWDRNTEAFF.

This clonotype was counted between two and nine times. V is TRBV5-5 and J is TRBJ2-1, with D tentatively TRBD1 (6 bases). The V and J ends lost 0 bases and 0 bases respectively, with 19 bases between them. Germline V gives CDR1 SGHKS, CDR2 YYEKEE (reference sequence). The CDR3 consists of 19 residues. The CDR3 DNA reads TGTGCCAGCAGCTTGGACCCCCTTCGACAGGTCTTCTCCTACAATGAGCAGTTCTTC. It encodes CASSLDPLRQVFSYNEQFF.

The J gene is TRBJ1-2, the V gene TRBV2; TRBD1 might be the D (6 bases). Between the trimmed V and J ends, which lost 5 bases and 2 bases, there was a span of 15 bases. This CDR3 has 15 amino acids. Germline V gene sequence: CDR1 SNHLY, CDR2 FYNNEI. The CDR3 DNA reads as TGTGCCAGCAGTCCCCCTCGGGACACGAACTATGGCTACACCTTC. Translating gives CASSPPRDTNYGYTF.

The CDR3: CASSIYGYYEQYF. CDR3 DNA: TGCGCCAGCAGCATTTACGGCTACTACGAGCAGTACTTC. This rearrangement joins TRBV5-1 to TRBJ2-7; D not certain. This CDR3 is 13 amino acids long. Trimming shortened V by 4 bases and J by 3 bases, and 11 bases separated the two germline ends. The germline V gene has CDR1 SGHRS and CDR2 YFSETQ.

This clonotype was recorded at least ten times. The CDR3 is CSAAQPRARIEQYF. DNA for the CDR3: TGCAGTGCTGCCCAGCCGAGGGCTCGGATCGAGCAGTACTTC. This rearrangement joins TRBV20-1 to TRBJ2-7; a weak D match, TRBD2 (5 bases). This CDR3 has 14 amino acids. The V and J ends lost 5 bases and 6 bases respectively, with 20 bases between them. Germline lookup yields CDR1 DFQATT and CDR2 SNEGSKA (reference sequence).

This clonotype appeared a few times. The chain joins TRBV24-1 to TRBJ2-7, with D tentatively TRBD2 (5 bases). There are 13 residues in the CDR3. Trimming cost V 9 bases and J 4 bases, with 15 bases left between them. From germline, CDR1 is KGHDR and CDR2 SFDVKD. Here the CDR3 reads CATVAGRYYEQYF. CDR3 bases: TGTGCCACCGTGGCGGGTAGATATTACGAGCAGTACTTC.

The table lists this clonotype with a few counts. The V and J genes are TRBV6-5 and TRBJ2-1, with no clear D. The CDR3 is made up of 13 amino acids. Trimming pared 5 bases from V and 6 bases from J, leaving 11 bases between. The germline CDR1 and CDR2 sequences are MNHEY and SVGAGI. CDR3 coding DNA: TGTGCCAGCAGTCCGTACTCACTCAATGAGCAGTTCTTC. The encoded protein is CASSPYSLNEQFF.

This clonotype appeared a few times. The CDR3 sequence: CASSPRGPTEAFF. Here the CDR3 DNA reads TGCGCCAGCAGCCCCAGAGGGCCCACTGAAGCTTTCTTT. The chain has TRBV4-3 and TRBJ1-1; D call uncertain. This CDR3 comprises 13 residues. V was trimmed by 4 bases and J by 4 bases, leaving 10 bases between them. Per the germline V gene, CDR1 is LGHNA and CDR2 is YSLEER.

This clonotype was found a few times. The CDR3 nucleotides are TGTGCCAGCTCACCTCCTTGGACTAGCGGGAGGCTCTACAATGAGCAGTTCTTC. Its translation: CASSPPWTSGRLYNEQFF. The chain joins TRBV18 to TRBJ2-1; 14 bases are shared with TRBD2. Trimming took 3 bases from V and 3 from J; bases not matched to a gene: 7. The CDR3 has 18 residues. Germline assignment: CDR1 KGHSH and CDR2 LQKENI.

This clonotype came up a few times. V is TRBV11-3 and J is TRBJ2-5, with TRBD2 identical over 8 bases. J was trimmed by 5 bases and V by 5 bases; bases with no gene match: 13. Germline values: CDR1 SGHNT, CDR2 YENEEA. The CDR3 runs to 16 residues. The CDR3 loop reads CASSPTTGRALETQYF. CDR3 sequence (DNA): TGTGCCAGCAGCCCCACCACCGGGAGGGCCCTGGAGACCCAGTACTTC.

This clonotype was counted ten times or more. The CDR3 protein is CASSPGVGFSYEQYF. The CDR3 DNA is TGCGCCAGCAGCCCGGGGGTCGGGTTCTCCTACGAGCAGTACTTC. This chain uses TRBV4-1 with TRBJ2-7; possible D gene TRBD2, 6 bases. The CDR3 spans 15 residues. The germline V gene encodes CDR1 MGHRA and CDR2 YSYEKL. The V end lost 4 bases, the J end lost 0 bases, and 13 bases lay between the germline ends.

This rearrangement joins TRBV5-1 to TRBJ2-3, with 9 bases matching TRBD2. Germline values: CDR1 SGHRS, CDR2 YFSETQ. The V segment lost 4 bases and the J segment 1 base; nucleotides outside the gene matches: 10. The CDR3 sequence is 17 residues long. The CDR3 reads CASSGRLAEDRTDTQYF. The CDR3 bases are TGCGCCAGCAGCGGACGACTAGCGGAGGACCGCACAGATACGCAGTATTTT.

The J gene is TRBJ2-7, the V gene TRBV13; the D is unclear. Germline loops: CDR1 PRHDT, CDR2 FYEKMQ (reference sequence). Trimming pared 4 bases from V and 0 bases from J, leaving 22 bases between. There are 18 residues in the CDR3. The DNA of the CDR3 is TGTGCCAGCAGCTCCCTGAGAGGTAACGGGCATAGCTCCTACGAGCAGTACTTC. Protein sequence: CASSSLRGNGHSSYEQYF.

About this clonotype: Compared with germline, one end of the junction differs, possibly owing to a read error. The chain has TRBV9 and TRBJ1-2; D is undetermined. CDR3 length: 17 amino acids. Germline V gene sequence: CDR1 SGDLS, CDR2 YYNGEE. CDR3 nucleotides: TGTGCCAGCAGCGTAGGGAAGAGGGCCCCCAATGTCTATGACTACACCTTC. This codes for CASSVGKRAPNVYDYTF.

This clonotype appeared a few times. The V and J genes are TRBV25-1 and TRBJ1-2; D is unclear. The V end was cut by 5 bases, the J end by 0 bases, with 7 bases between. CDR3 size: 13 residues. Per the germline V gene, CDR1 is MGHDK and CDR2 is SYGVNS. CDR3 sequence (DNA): TGTGCCAGCAGTCACGGGGCTAACTATGGCTACACCTTC. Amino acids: CASSHGANYGYTF.

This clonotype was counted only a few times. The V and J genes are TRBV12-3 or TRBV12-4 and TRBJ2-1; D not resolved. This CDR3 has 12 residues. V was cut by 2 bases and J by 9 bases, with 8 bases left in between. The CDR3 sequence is CASSLWGGEQFF. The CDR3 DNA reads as TGTGCCAGCAGTTTATGGGGTGGTGAGCAGTTCTTC.

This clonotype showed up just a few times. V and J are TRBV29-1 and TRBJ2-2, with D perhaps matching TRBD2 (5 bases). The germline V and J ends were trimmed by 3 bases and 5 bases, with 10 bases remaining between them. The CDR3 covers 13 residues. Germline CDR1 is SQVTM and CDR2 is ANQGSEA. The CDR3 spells CSVEPPGTGELFF. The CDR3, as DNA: TGCAGCGTTGAGCCCCCGGGGACCGGGGAGCTGTTTTTT.

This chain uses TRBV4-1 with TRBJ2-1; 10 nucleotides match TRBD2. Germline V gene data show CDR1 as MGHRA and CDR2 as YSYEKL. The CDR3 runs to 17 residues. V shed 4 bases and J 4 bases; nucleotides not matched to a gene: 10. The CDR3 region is CASSPRASSGGYNEQFF. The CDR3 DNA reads TGCGCCAGCAGCCCTCGGGCCTCTAGCGGGGGTTACAATGAGCAGTTCTTC.

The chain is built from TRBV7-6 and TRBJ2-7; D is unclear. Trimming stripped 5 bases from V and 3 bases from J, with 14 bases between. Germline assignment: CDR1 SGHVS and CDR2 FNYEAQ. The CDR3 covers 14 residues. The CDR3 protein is CASSPDGFGYEQYF. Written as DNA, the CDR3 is TGTGCCAGCAGCCCCGATGGGTTTGGCTACGAGCAGTACTTC.

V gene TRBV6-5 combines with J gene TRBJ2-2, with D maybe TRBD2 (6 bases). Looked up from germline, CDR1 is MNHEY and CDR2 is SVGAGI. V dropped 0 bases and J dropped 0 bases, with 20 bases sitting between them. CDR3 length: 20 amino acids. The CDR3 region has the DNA TGTGCCAGCAGTTACTCGACGAGGCGGGGACGCGTGCCGAACACCGGGGAGCTGTTTTTT. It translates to CASSYSTRRGRVPNTGELFF.

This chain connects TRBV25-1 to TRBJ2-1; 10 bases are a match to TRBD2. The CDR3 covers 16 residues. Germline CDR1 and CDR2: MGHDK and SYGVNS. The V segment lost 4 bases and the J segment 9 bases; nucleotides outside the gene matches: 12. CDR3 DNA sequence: TGTGCCAGCAGTGCCGCAGCGGGGGGGCCTTTGGGTGAGCAGTTCTTC. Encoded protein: CASSAAAGGPLGEQFF.

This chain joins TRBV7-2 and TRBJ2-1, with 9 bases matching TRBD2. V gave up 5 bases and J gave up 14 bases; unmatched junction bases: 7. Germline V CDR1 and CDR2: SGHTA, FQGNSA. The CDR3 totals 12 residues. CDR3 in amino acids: CASSTGTSREFF. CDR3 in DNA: TGTGCCAGCAGCACAGGGACTAGCAGGGAGTTCTTC.